This TCR beta chain comes out of a study of cytomegalovirus exposure and HLA in healthy donors. Primers included in the PCR were 60 Vbeta and 13 Jbeta primers. Per the authors' pipeline: There were around 80 million unique TCR beta chains by a later count, and approximately 10 million of them were shared. Sequencing used immunoSEQ multiplex PCR; TCRdb keeps in-frame clones, though not all of them. Clone size and V and J calls were adopted from that table, with D and trimming inferred from the DNA. Here the sample spans about 150,000 clones, roughly 90% being singletons. Comment on this clone: The antigen remains undetermined.

V dropped 10 bases and J dropped 8 bases, with 17 bases sitting between them. Germline loops: CDR1 MNHEY, CDR2 SMNVEV (reference sequence). CDR3 length: 13 amino acids. Notes on the study in general: A few CMV-associated chains proved CMV antigen-specific in vitro. Several V segments, TRBV6-2 and TRBV6-3 among them, could not be told apart and were dropped. It was reported that the classifier diagnosed cytomegalovirus status with high specificity and sensitivity in both the original and validation cohorts.

The material sequenced was PBMCs. This clonotype was sampled from a woman under 30 in good health and CMV-seronegative. The J gene is TRBJ1-4, the V gene TRBV27, with TRBD1 as a possible D gene (6 bases). The CDR3 is CATRDMLGEKLFF. The CDR3 nucleotides read TGTGCCACCCGGGACATGCTAGGGGAAAAACTGTTTTTT.